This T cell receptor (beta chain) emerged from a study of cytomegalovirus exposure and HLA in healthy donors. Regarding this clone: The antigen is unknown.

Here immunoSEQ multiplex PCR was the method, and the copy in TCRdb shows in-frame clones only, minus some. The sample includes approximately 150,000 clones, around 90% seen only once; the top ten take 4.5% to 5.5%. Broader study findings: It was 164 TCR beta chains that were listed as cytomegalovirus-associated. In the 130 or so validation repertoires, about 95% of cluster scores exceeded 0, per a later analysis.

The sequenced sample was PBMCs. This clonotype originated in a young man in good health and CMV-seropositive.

The CDR3 is CASSPRGVTGANVLTF. DNA of the CDR3: TGCGCCAGCAGCCCCAGGGGGGTTACTGGGGCCAACGTCCTGACTTTC. This chain uses TRBV4-1 with TRBJ2-6; possible D gene TRBD1, 7 bases. Trimming removed 4 bases at V and 2 bases at J, with 12 bases between. CDR1 and CDR2 from the germline V gene are MGHRA and YSYEKL. This CDR3 contains 16 residues.